What follows describes a single T cell receptor (beta chain). The target of this receptor is not known. Base-call qualities are not available, and no considerably larger clone is one nucleotide away. This specimen belongs to a study of T cells in localized non-small cell lung cancer (dated by TCRdb to the early 2020s). Regarding the complete study: The study examined T cell repertoires in roughly 240 patients with early-stage NSCLC and compared tumors with uninvolved tumor-adjacent lungs. The cohort comprised 200 to 300 treatment-naïve NSCLC patients with resected, localized lung tumors. Of the NSCLC patients, approximately 130 were male and about a hundred were female, and the mean age was around 70 years. General findings and caveats noted by the study authors: Because multi-region tumor sequencing was not performed, intratumor heterogeneity could not be ruled out. Longer overall survival was associated with higher T cell density in blood, whereas shorter survival was associated with higher clonality in adjacent lung. Uninvolved tumor-adjacent lung showed the highest T cell clonality, higher than tumor, which suggests more focused antigenic responses in the uninvolved tumor-adjacent lung. A median of around 57 of the top 100 tumor clones were detected in paired uninvolved adjacent lung, and approximately 28 of these tumor clones were also found among the top 100 clones of the paired uninvolved adjacent lung. Because the study design was exploratory, TCR variables were selected using unadjusted p-values without false-discovery rate correction.

At diagnosis, peripheral blood, uninvolved tumor-adjacent lung and tumor were collected and stored as a combination of fresh-frozen and FFPE material. For TCR repertoire profiling, blood samples were analyzed in the form of peripheral blood mononuclear cells. V loses 4 bases, J loses 5 bases, and the germline ends lie 12 bases apart. The germline V gene (reference sequence) supplies CDR1 MNHNY and CDR2 SVGAGI. Spanning cysteine to phenylalanine, the CDR3 consists of 14 amino acids. Only the CDR3 DNA stays, 42 bases, in frame from base 1. TCR beta CDR3 regions were sequenced from DNA using the immunoSEQ Assay. The paper's processing steps were these. To compute T cell density, TCR beta template counts were normalized to usable DNA, which was estimated by amplifying housekeeping genes. Using the preseqR package, richness was estimated by extrapolating to 120,000 templates for tissue samples and 400,000 templates for PBMC samples. Clonality was defined by subtracting Pielou's evenness from one. Tissue-enriched TCRs were identified by differential abundance testing using productive amino-acid clonotypes, minimum total count 5 and alpha 0.1. The Jaccard Index and the Morisita Overlap Index were used to measure how much the repertoires overlapped between compartments. TCR beta CDR3s were clustered by GLIPH together with public tetramer-defined viral CDR3s, and at least three viral sequences plus V-gene enrichment were required for viral motifs. Drawn from immuneACCESS, this table holds only the in-frame rearrangements with V and J called that TCRdb kept. Clones are partly lost; checked studies trace under half to an unresolved V gene and leave the rest unexplained. D and trimming come from the DNA, and the V and J calls and clone size come from that table. The sample table shows roughly 30,000 clones, and 90% to 95% are seen once. Approximately 6% of the sample is taken by the ten largest.

The V and J segments used are TRBV6-6 and TRBJ1-3; the best D guess is TRBD1, with 5 bases matching. This TCR was recovered from a man aged 40-75 years with stage II lung adenocarcinoma. Here the sequenced sample was PBMCs, taken before any cancer treatment. CDR3 protein: CASSSWDVRNTIYF. Read as DNA, the sequence is TGTGCCAGCAGTTCCTGGGACGTGAGAAACACCATATATTTT.